This T cell receptor (beta chain) is from a study of response to subunit inactivated influenza vaccine. Findings and limits, study-wide: Few new T cells, the authors suggested, are recruited by each seasonal influenza vaccination.

The CDR3 has 16 residues. The germline V gene has CDR1 SNHLY and CDR2 FYNNEI. The V gene lost 4 bases and the J gene lost 3 bases, with 17 bases spanning the gap. One entry per CDR3 protein, called by TCRdb with MiXCR from the RT-PCR reads. The sample lists fewer than 600,000 distinct CDR3 sequences; roughly 7.6% were seen once. With respect to this clonotype: Its antigen remains unidentified.

The source was PBMCs from blood, collected around 2 years after vaccination. The source is a man aged 50-75 years who received an inactivated influenza vaccine. This rearrangement joins TRBV2 to TRBJ2-3, with D tentatively TRBD1 (8 bases). This CDR3 reads CASSARDRGGTDTQYF. DNA of the CDR3: TGTGCCAGCAGTGCCCGTGACAGGGGAGGGACAGATACGCAGTATTTT. Full variable domain (rest looked up from reference TRBV2 and TRBJ2-3): EPEVTQTPSHQVTQMGQEVILRCVPISNHLYFYWYRQILGQKVEFLVSFYNNEISEKSEIFDDQFSVERPDGSNFTLKIRSTKLEDSAMYFCASSARDRGGTDTQYFGPGTRLTVL.